This TCR beta chain was identified during a study of beta chain features in type 1 diabetes. Turning to the study itself: Healthy donors and patients had similar age, gender and cell yields. Overall study findings and caveats: Individuals with type 1 diabetes displayed fewer insertions and more deletions at VDJ junctions. TCRB repertoires of naive, central memory and Treg cells appeared more similar among patients than among healthy donors. Researchers report that Type 1 diabetes patients had moderately but significantly shorter TCRB CDR3s across all four CD4+ subsets.

Central memory, naive, regulatory and stem cell-like memory CD4+ cells were sorted by CD45RO/CCR7/CD25/CD127/CD95/CD27. Trimming took 0 bases from V and 8 from J; bases not matched to a gene: 7. The CDR3 totals 15 residues. Germline CDR1 and CDR2: MNHEY and SVGAGI. Remarks on this clone: The antigen is not known.

cDNA synthesis used the whole RNA isolate, giving expressed TCRB sequences. Assay: immunoSEQ multiplex PCR; the TCRdb copy retains only in-frame clones and omits some. The repertoire holds around 130,000 clones, with roughly 10% as singletons. The rearrangement uses TRBV6-5 and TRBJ2-1, with 7 bases aligning to TRBD1. This receptor was identified in a man aged 25-40 years with type 1 diabetes. The sample comprised central memory CD4+ T cells from blood. The CDR3 coding sequence is TGTGCCAGCAGTTACTCGGGGGACAGCGGCTATGAGCAGTTCTTC. It is translated as CASSYSGDSGYEQFF.